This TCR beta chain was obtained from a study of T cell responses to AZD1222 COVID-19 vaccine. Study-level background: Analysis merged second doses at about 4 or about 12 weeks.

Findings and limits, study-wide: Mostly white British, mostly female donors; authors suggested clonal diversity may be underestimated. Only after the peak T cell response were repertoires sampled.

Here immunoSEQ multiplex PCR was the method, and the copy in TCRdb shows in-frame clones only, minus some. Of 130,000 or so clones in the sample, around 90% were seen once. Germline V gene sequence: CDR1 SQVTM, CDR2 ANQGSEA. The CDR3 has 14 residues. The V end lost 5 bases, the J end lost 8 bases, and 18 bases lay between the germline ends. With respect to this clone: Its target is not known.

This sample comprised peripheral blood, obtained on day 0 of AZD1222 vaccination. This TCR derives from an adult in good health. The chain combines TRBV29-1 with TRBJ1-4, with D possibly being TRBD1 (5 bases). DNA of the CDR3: TGCAGCGTTTTTTCAGGGCAAACGGGCGAAAAACTGTTTTTT. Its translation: CSVFSGQTGEKLFF.